This T cell receptor (beta chain) was profiled in a study of blood T cell repertoires in COVID-19. Generated by immunoSEQ multiplex PCR, the TCRdb table keeps only in-frame clones and is missing some. The sample carries hundreds of thousands of clones, about 87% recorded once. The table lists this clone with a few counts. From germline, CDR1 is LNHDA and CDR2 SQIVND (reference sequence). This CDR3 has 14 residues. V was trimmed by 9 bases and J by 0 bases, leaving 12 bases between them. What was sequenced was peripheral blood. The TCR was taken from a man in his late teens or twenties with COVID-19, enrolled during active disease. The chain couples TRBV19 to TRBJ1-5, with D tentatively TRBD1 (5 bases). The CDR3 sequence is CASNQGDSNQPQHF. In DNA form, the CDR3 reads TGTGCCAGCAATCAAGGGGATAGCAATCAGCCCCAGCATTTT. Using reference TRBV19 and TRBJ1-5 for the parts outside the CDR3, the full variable domain is DGGITQSPKYLFRKEGQNVTLSCEQNLNHDAMYWYRQDPGQGLRLIYYSQIVNDFQKGDIAEGYSVSREKKESFPLTVTSAQKNPTAFYLCASNQGDSNQPQHFGDGTRLSIL.